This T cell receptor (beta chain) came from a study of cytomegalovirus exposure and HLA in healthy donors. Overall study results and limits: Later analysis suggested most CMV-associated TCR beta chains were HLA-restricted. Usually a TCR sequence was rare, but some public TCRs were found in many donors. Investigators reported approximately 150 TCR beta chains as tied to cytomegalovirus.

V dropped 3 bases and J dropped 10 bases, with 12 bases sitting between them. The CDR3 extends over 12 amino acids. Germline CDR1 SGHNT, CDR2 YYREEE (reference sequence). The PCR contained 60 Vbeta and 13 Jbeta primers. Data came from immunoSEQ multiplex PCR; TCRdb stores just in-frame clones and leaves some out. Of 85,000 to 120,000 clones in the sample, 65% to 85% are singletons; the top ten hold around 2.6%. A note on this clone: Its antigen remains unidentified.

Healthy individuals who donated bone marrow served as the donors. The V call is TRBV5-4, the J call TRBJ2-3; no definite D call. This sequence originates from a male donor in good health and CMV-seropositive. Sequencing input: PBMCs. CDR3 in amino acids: CASSSGTPSQYF. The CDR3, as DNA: TGTGCCAGCAGCTCCGGTACCCCGTCGCAGTATTTT.